These 27 T cell receptor beta chains originate from one sample sequenced in a study of blood T cell repertoires in COVID-19. This table comes from immunoSEQ multiplex PCR, and its TCRdb copy is limited to in-frame clones, with some not included. The sample contains 150,000 to 200,000 clones, roughly 89% of which appear only once. The sequenced material came from peripheral blood. The origin of the receptors is a woman in her 70s with COVID-19, enrolled during active disease.

This clone showed up just a few times. This chain joins TRBV5-6 and TRBJ1-5; 8 bases match TRBD1. Germline CDR1 SGHDT, CDR2 YYEEEE. V lost 4 bases and J lost 0; bases outside the gene matches: 6. The CDR3 totals 16 residues. This chain's CDR3 is CASSKDRGNSNQPQHF. The DNA for the CDR3 is TGTGCCAGCAGCAAAGACAGGGGCAATAGCAATCAGCCCCAGCATTTT.

The CDR3 nucleotides are TGTGCCAGCGCAAACGACAGGGGTCGTCAGGAAAAACTGTTTTTT. Translated, it gives CASANDRGRQEKLFF. V gene TRBV27 combines with J gene TRBJ1-4; TRBD1 matches at 8 bases. The germline V gene encodes CDR1 MNHEY and CDR2 SMNVEV (reference sequence). The J segment lost 8 bases and the V segment lost 8 bases, leaving 13 bases of the junction unmatched. The CDR3 has 15 amino acids.

This chain joins TRBV6-5 and TRBJ1-1, with D possibly being TRBD1 (6 bases). Between the trimmed V and J ends, which lost 6 bases and 4 bases, there was a span of 15 bases. This CDR3 is 14 amino acids long. The germline V gene encodes CDR1 MNHEY and CDR2 SVGAGI. The CDR3 nucleotides read TGTGCCAGCAGCCCAACGACAGGAACCACTGAAGCTTTCTTT. Protein sequence: CASSPTTGTTEAFF.

V is TRBV27 and J is TRBJ1-5; 10 positions match TRBD1. After removal of 6 bases from V and 7 bases from J, the junction contained 3 bases not matched to a gene. Germline V lookup: CDR1 MNHEY, CDR2 SMNVEV (reference sequence). The CDR3 is 13 residues long. In DNA, the CDR3 is TGTGCCAGCAGCTGGACAGGGGGACAGCCCCAGCATTTT. Translated: CASSWTGGQPQHF.

The V and J genes are TRBV28 and TRBJ1-1; 7 bases line up with TRBD1. Germline V lookup: CDR1 MDHEN, CDR2 SYDVKM. The CDR3 is made up of 14 amino acids. J was trimmed by 1 base and V by 7 bases; bases with no gene match: 6. CDR3 nucleotides: TGTGCCAGCAATTCGGGACAGCCGAACACTGAAGCTTTCTTT. It codes for CASNSGQPNTEAFF.

This sequence joins TRBV11-3 and TRBJ2-7, with D uncertain. Germline CDR1 is SGHNT and CDR2 is YENEEA. The V and J ends lost 0 bases and 3 bases respectively, with 3 bases between them. The CDR3 has 12 amino acids. The CDR3 region is CASSLDRYEQYF. CDR3 nucleotide sequence: TGTGCCAGCAGCTTAGACCGCTACGAGCAGTACTTC.

This clone was picked up one time. In DNA, the CDR3 is TGTGCCAGCAGTACCACAGGGTATAGCAATCAGCCCCAGCATTTT. Amino acids: CASSTTGYSNQPQHF. The chain joins TRBV9 to TRBJ1-5, with D maybe TRBD1 (6 bases). V gave up 5 bases and J gave up 0 bases, with 12 bases separating them. The CDR3 sequence is 15 residues long. The germline CDR1 and CDR2 sequences are SGDLS and YYNGEE.

In regard to this clone: The same CDR3 also results from other DNA sequences found in this sample. V and J are TRBV7-2 and TRBJ1-2; D remains unclear. The CDR3 covers 13 residues. Germline V lookup: CDR1 SGHTA, CDR2 FQGNSA. The V end lost 1 base, the J end lost 4 bases, and 7 bases lay between the germline ends. CDR3 in DNA: TGTGCCAGCAGCTTAGGCAGAACCTATGGCTACACCTTC. Protein product: CASSLGRTYGYTF. Using reference TRBV7-2 and TRBJ1-2 for the parts outside the CDR3, the full variable domain is GAGVSQSPSNKVTEKGKDVELRCDPISGHTALYWYRQSLGQGLEFLIYFQGNSAPDKSGLPSDRFSAERTGGSVSTLTIQRTQQEDSAVYLCASSLGRTYGYTFGSGTRLTVV.

V and J are TRBV28 and TRBJ2-1, with D perhaps TRBD2 (6 bases). Germline lookup yields CDR1 MDHEN and CDR2 SYDVKM. V gave up 6 bases and J gave up 7 bases, with 16 bases separating them. This CDR3 spans 14 amino acids. In nucleotides, the CDR3 is TGTGCCAGCAGGACGCCCGGGACTTCAAATGAGCAGTTCTTC. This gives the protein CASRTPGTSNEQFF. Supplemented by reference TRBV28 and TRBJ2-1, the full variable domain reads DVKVTQSSRYLVKRTGEKVFLECVQDMDHENMFWYRQDPGLGLRLIYFSYDVKMKEKGDIPEGYSVSREKKERFSLILESASTNQTSMYLCASRTPGTSNEQFFGPGTRLTVL.

The genes are TRBV4-1 and TRBJ1-3; D unclear. Germline V gene lookup returns CDR1 MGHRA and CDR2 YSYEKL. This CDR3 is built from 15 residues. V lost 5 bases, J lost 0 bases, and 11 bases lay in between. In DNA form, the CDR3 reads TGCGCCAGCAGCGACCCTTGGAGCTCTGGAAACACCATATATTTT. Protein product: CASSDPWSSGNTIYF.

The CDR3 region is CASSVGQGSYGYTF. The DNA for the CDR3 is TGTGCCAGCAGCGTAGGACAGGGGAGCTATGGCTACACCTTC. This sequence joins TRBV9 and TRBJ1-2; 8 bases agree with TRBD1. CDR3 length: 14 amino acids. Unmatched junction bases numbered 2, after V lost 0 bases and J lost 4 bases. Germline V gene sequence: CDR1 SGDLS, CDR2 YYNGEE.

The rearrangement links TRBV19 to TRBJ1-5; D gene unclear. V shed 9 bases and J shed 4 bases, with 13 bases lying between them. There are 13 residues in the CDR3. The germline CDR1 and CDR2 sequences are LNHDA and SQIVND (reference sequence). CDR3 bases: TGTGCCAGCGGGGTACGGGAGAATCAGCCCCAGCATTTT. This codes for CASGVRENQPQHF. Variable domain in full (rest from reference TRBV19 and TRBJ1-5): DGGITQSPKYLFRKEGQNVTLSCEQNLNHDAMYWYRQDPGQGLRLIYYSQIVNDFQKGDIAEGYSVSREKKESFPLTVTSAQKNPTAFYLCASGVRENQPQHFGDGTRLSIL.

J is TRBJ2-2 and V is TRBV7-3; 9 bases match TRBD1. Germline V gene lookup returns CDR1 SGHTA and CDR2 FQGTGA. CDR3 length equals 16 residues. V lost 1 base, J lost 6 bases, and 6 bases stayed unmatched. CDR3 DNA: TGTGCCAGCAGCTTAATTGGGACAGGGAGTCCCGGGGAGCTGTTTTTT. As protein: CASSLIGTGSPGELFF.

The chain joins TRBV9 to TRBJ1-1, with D tentatively TRBD1 (6 bases). The CDR3 runs 13 residues. The germline CDR1 and CDR2 sequences are SGDLS and YYNGEE. Trimming took 7 bases from V and 5 from J, leaving 15 bases between them. The DNA for the CDR3 is TGTGCCAGCCGACAGGTTGATTTGACTGAAGCTTTCTTT. Protein product: CASRQVDLTEAFF.

The sample holds a few counts of this clone. The chain carries TRBV11-3 and TRBJ2-5; 7 nucleotides line up with TRBD1. The germline gives CDR1 SGHNT, CDR2 YENEEA. With V trimmed by 10 bases and J by 3 bases, 5 bases remained unmatched. The CDR3 covers 12 residues. CDR3 sequence (DNA): TGTGCCACAAGAGGGACAGAAGAGACCCAGTACTTC. Translating gives CATRGTEETQYF.

The chain has TRBV19 and TRBJ2-7, with 13 nucleotides matching TRBD2. Germline CDR1 reads LNHDA; CDR2 reads SQIVND (reference sequence). This CDR3 comprises 17 residues. Trimming cost V 1 base and J 0 bases; bases outside gene matches: 3. The CDR3 here is CASSIGGLAGYSYEQYF. CDR3 bases: TGTGCCAGTAGTATAGGGGGACTAGCGGGATACTCCTACGAGCAGTACTTC.

The J gene is TRBJ2-7, the V gene TRBV18; tentative D call: TRBD2 (5 bases). Per the germline V gene, CDR1 is KGHSH and CDR2 is LQKENI. The CDR3 contains 13 residues. The V gene lost 3 bases and the J gene lost 4 bases, with 10 bases spanning the gap. The CDR3: CASSPREPYEQYF. As DNA, the CDR3 is TGTGCCAGCTCACCTCGGGAACCGTACGAGCAGTACTTC.

The chain carries TRBV3-1 (or the pseudogene TRBV3-2) and TRBJ2-5; 14 bases are a match to TRBD2. The CDR3 loop spans 18 amino acids. Germline loops: CDR1 LGHDT, CDR2 YNNKEL (reference sequence). Trimming at V came to 6 bases and at J to 3 bases, leaving 12 bases not matched to a gene. The chain's CDR3 is CASSPGTSGSIIEETQYF. The CDR3, as DNA: TGTGCCAGCAGTCCCGGGACTAGCGGGAGTATAATTGAAGAGACCCAGTACTTC.

This chain joins TRBV7-9 and TRBJ2-7; 9 bases match TRBD1. This CDR3 region has 14 residues. V lost 6 bases, J lost 1 base, and 4 bases stayed unmatched. Germline V gives CDR1 SEHNR, CDR2 FQNEAQ (reference sequence). CDR3 in amino acids: CASRSGTGSYEQYF. CDR3 DNA sequence: TGTGCCAGCAGATCCGGGACAGGGTCCTACGAGCAGTACTTC. Using reference TRBV7-9 and TRBJ2-7 for the parts outside the CDR3, the full variable domain is DTGVSQNPRHKITKRGQNVTFRCDPISEHNRLYWYRQTLGQGPEFLTYFQNEAQLEKSRLLSDRFSAERPKGSFSTLEIQRTEQGDSAMYLCASRSGTGSYEQYFGPGTRLTVT.

This clone came up once. V usage is TRBV5-4 and J usage is TRBJ2-5; 8 positions agree with TRBD2. From germline, CDR1 is SGHNT and CDR2 YYREEE (reference sequence). J was trimmed by 5 bases and V by 7 bases; bases with no gene match: 10. The CDR3 is 14 amino acids. The CDR3 nucleotides are TGTGCCAGCGGCGATACCGGGACTAGGGAGACCCAGTACTTC. Protein: CASGDTGTRETQYF.

The rearrangement links TRBV7-2 to TRBJ2-1; no clear D. Germline CDR1 SGHTA, CDR2 FQGNSA. V was pared by 4 bases and J by 8 bases, with 6 bases between. This CDR3 is built from 11 residues. Written as DNA, the CDR3 is TGTGCCAGCAGCTCCTCAGATGAGCAGTTCTTC. This codes for CASSSSDEQFF.

This chain links TRBV6-6 with TRBJ1-4; D possibly corresponds to TRBD1 (6 bases). There are 13 residues in the CDR3. Germline-derived CDR1 and CDR2 are MNHNY and SVGAGI (reference sequence). V was pared by 0 bases and J by 8 bases, with 7 bases between. The chain's CDR3 is CASSYSTGEKLFF. The CDR3 coding sequence is TGTGCCAGCAGTTACTCGACAGGAGAAAAACTGTTTTTT.

The V and J genes are TRBV7-8 and TRBJ1-5; 9 bases map to TRBD1. Looked up from germline, CDR1 is SGHVS and CDR2 is FQNEAQ. The CDR3 runs to 15 residues. The junction had 8 bases not matched to a gene; V was cut back by 5 bases and J by 6 bases. Here the CDR3 DNA reads TGTGCCAGCAGCACCGGGACAGGGATAGGTCAGCCCCAGCATTTT. The encoded protein is CASSTGTGIGQPQHF.

In this sample, this clone turned up a few times. The V and J genes are TRBV7-9 and TRBJ2-4; 8 bases match TRBD1. V lost 1 base and J lost 9; bases outside the gene matches: 8. The CDR3 extends over 15 amino acids. The germline V gene encodes CDR1 SEHNR and CDR2 FQNEAQ (reference sequence). The CDR3 coding sequence is TGTGCCAGCAGCTTAGGGGGGACAGGCCAAAGCATTCAGTACTTC. Protein sequence: CASSLGGTGQSIQYF. The full variable domain, its missing parts supplied by reference TRBV7-9 and TRBJ2-4, is DTGVSQNPRHKITKRGQNVTFRCDPISEHNRLYWYRQTLGQGPEFLTYFQNEAQLEKSRLLSDRFSAERPKGSFSTLEIQRTEQGDSAMYLCASSLGGTGQSIQYFGAGTRLSVL.

This clone came up a few times. V and J are TRBV14 and TRBJ2-7; no reliable D call. Per germline, CDR1 SGHDN and CDR2 FVKESK. Trimming took off 4 bases at V and 3 bases at J, with 10 bases between the two ends. The CDR3 has 13 amino acids. The CDR3 DNA reads as TGTGCCAGCAGCCGGGTCAGACTCTACGAGCAGTACTTC. It is translated as CASSRVRLYEQYF. The full variable domain, with the rest looked up from reference TRBV14 and TRBJ2-7, is EAGVTQFPSHSVIEKGQTVTLRCDPISGHDNLYWYRRVMGKEIKFLLHFVKESKQDESGMPNNRFLAERTGGTYSTLKVQPAELEDSGVYFCASSRVRLYEQYFGPGTRLTVT.

The chain links TRBV28 to TRBJ1-2, with 12 bases aligning to TRBD1. This CDR3 is 16 amino acids long. Germline-derived CDR1 and CDR2 are MDHEN and SYDVKM. Unmatched junction bases numbered 11, after V lost 5 bases and J lost 7 bases. In DNA form, the CDR3 reads TGTGCCAGCAGTCCTATACCGGGACAGGGGGCGGTTGGCTACACCTTC. Amino acids: CASSPIPGQGAVGYTF.

The chain uses TRBV11-3 and TRBJ2-2; no firm D call. CDR1 SGHNT and CDR2 YENEEA come from the germline V gene. The CDR3 totals 12 residues. Trimming pared 0 bases from V and 8 bases from J, leaving 4 bases between. In DNA form, the CDR3 reads TGTGCCAGCAGCTTAGAAGCGGGGGAGCTGTTTTTT. Translation: CASSLEAGELFF.